These T cell receptor beta chains were read from a single sample in a study of human T cells and chemical hapten exposure. TCRdb re-called the RACE reads through MiXCR, storing one row per CDR3 protein. The sample lists around 56,000 distinct CDR3 sequences; 9.5% to 10% were seen once. This specimen was whole blood, taken in connection with sensitization to the hapten diphenylcyclopropenone (DPC). These receptors were collected from a man aged 35-49 years with alopecia areata. Some clones in this sample may be carry-over from other donors' samples. CDR3s include the opening cysteine and the closing phenylalanine or tryptophan. A D gene is named only where the DNA matches it firmly. Only some rows state a clone size, as once, few, many or a class for expanded clones.

v_call,j_call,clone_size,d_call,cdr3_nt,cdr3_aa
TRBV12-3/TRBV12-4,TRBJ2-7,many,-,TGTGCCAGCAGTTTATCAGGGCGGGCCGAGCAGTACTTC,CASSLSGRAEQYF
TRBV6-6,TRBJ2-1,few,TRBD2,TGTGCCAGCAGTAGGGAGGGACTAGCGGATTTTTACAATGAGCAGTTCTTC,CASSREGLADFYNEQFF
TRBV12-3/TRBV12-4,TRBJ2-5,many,-,TGTGCCAGCAGTTTAGGGGGGGCCTCAGAGACCCAGTACTTC,CASSLGGASETQYF
TRBV12-3/TRBV12-4,TRBJ2-1,many,TRBD1,TGTGCCAGCCGATCTACCGGGACAGGGGCCAATGAGCAGTTCTTC,CASRSTGTGANEQFF
TRBV2,TRBJ2-1,few,-,TGTGCCAGCCCCCCCTTCGTAGGGGGAGACTCCTACAATGAGCAGTTCTTC,CASPPFVGGDSYNEQFF
TRBV4-1,TRBJ2-1,many,TRBD2,TGCGCCAGCAGCCAAGATCCGGGACTAGCGGGAGGTGAGCAGTTCTTC,CASSQDPGLAGGEQFF
TRBV5-6,TRBJ2-7,many,-,TGTGCCAGCAGCTTGAGAGGGGGCTACGAGCAGTACTTC,CASSLRGGYEQYF
TRBV12-3/TRBV12-4,TRBJ1-2,many,-,TGTGCCAGCAGTTCGGGGACAAAAGGCGGCTACACCTTC,CASSSGTKGGYTF
TRBV11-2,TRBJ2-1,many,-,TGTGCCAGCAGCTTAGTCCCTGGGTCCTACAATGAGCAGTTCTTC,CASSLVPGSYNEQFF
TRBV4-1,TRBJ2-2,few,-,TGCGCCAGCAGCCAAAGCAGCACGAACACCGGGGAGCTGTTTTTT,CASSQSSTNTGELFF
TRBV5-1,TRBJ2-1,-,TRBD1,TGCGCCAGCAGCTTGGGCCCTAGATTACAGGGGGCGAATGAGCAGTTCTTC,CASSLGPRLQGANEQFF
TRBV4-1,TRBJ2-2,many,-,TGCGCCAGCAGCCGTGACGGAAACACCGGGGAGCTGTTTTTT,CASSRDGNTGELFF
TRBV6-1,TRBJ1-4,many,TRBD1,TGTGCCAGCAGCAGACAGGGTAATGAAAAACTGTTTTTT,CASSRQGNEKLFF
TRBV7-9,TRBJ2-7,many,TRBD2,TGTGCCAGCAGCTTAACCGGGACTAGCGCCTACGAGCAGTACTTC,CASSLTGTSAYEQYF
TRBV6-6,TRBJ1-5,many,-,TGTGCCAGCAGTTACTCGACCAGGTCGCATCAGCCCCAGCATTTT,CASSYSTRSHQPQHF
TRBV28,TRBJ2-7,many,-,TGTGCCAGCAGTCTCCCCGAAGGGGGGGCAGATGGCGAGCAGTACTTC,CASSLPEGGADGEQYF
TRBV6-1,TRBJ2-1,many,-,TGTGCCAGCAGTGAACAGGGCACCTACAATGAGCAGTTCTTC,CASSEQGTYNEQFF
TRBV30,TRBJ1-5,-,TRBD1,TGTGCCTGGGACAGGGGGGATCAGCCCCAGCATTTT,CAWDRGDQPQHF
TRBV27,TRBJ2-2,few,-,TGTGCCAGCAGTTTCTCGAACACCGGGGAGCTGTTTTTT,CASSFSNTGELFF
TRBV12-3/TRBV12-4,TRBJ2-1,many,-,TGTGCCAGCAGCATGAGGGGATACAATGAGCAGTTCTTC,CASSMRGYNEQFF
TRBV11-2,TRBJ2-5,-,-,TGTGCCAGCAGCTTAGATAGTGAGACCCAGTACTTC,CASSLDSETQYF
TRBV6-2/TRBV6-3,TRBJ2-1,many,TRBD2,TGTGCCAGCAGTTACCTCGTGGACCCTGGTGCGGGAGCCCATTTGTATGAGCAGTTCTTC,CASSYLVDPGAGAHLYEQFF
TRBV3-1,TRBJ1-2,few,-,TGTGCCAGCAGCCGAGCTTTTCCGGCACAGGCGTCTAACTATGGCTACACCTTC,CASSRAFPAQASNYGYTF
TRBV20-1,TRBJ2-1,few,TRBD2,TGCAGTGCTAGAGTTGTGGCGGGAGGGTACAATGAGCAGTTCTTC,CSARVVAGGYNEQFF
TRBV28,TRBJ1-2,-,-,TGTGCCAGCAGTTCCTCTCTTGTGGCTAACTATGGCTACACCTTC,CASSSSLVANYGYTF
TRBV19,TRBJ1-1,few,-,TGTGCCAGTAGAGGGAACATGAACACTGAAGCTTTCTTT,CASRGNMNTEAFF
TRBV20-1,TRBJ1-5,-,-,TGCAGTGCTAGAGAAAAGGGGACACCCAATAATCAGCCCCAGCGTTTT,CSAREKGTPNNQPQRF
TRBV5-5,TRBJ2-2,-,TRBD1,TGTGCCAGCTTACGACAGGGGAACACCGGGGAGCTGTTTTTT,CASLRQGNTGELFF
TRBV3-1,TRBJ2-1,-,-,TGTGCCAGCAGCCAAGCGAGGTTAAGTGAGCAGTTCTTC,CASSQARLSEQFF
TRBV5-4,TRBJ1-1,-,-,TGTGCCAGCAGCTTTAGGAACAGCCTGGGCACTGAAGCTTTCTTT,CASSFRNSLGTEAFF
TRBV7-8,TRBJ2-5,-,-,TGTGCCAGCAGCCCTTACCAGGAACCCGGCGAAGAGACCCAGTACTTC,CASSPYQEPGEETQYF
TRBV28,TRBJ2-5,-,TRBD2,TGTGCCAGCAGTTTTCTGAATAGCGGGGAGACCCAGTACTTC,CASSFLNSGETQYF
TRBV25-1,TRBJ2-5,-,-,TGTGCCAGCAGTGAGGGGTTGGAGACCCAGTACTTC,CASSEGLETQYF
TRBV6-2/TRBV6-3,TRBJ2-3,few,-,TGTGCCAGCATAGGCCTTTCTAGCACAGATACGCAGTATTTT,CASIGLSSTDTQYF
TRBV7-2,TRBJ2-3,few,-,TGTGCCAGCAGCTTAGAAGGGACAGATACGCAGTATTTT,CASSLEGTDTQYF
TRBV10-3,TRBJ2-3,few,-,TGTGCCATCAGCCGGCCCCAGACAGATACGCAGTATTTT,CAISRPQTDTQYF
TRBV29-1,TRBJ2-7,-,TRBD1,TGCAGCGTTGCGCAAGGGGGCGACGAGCAGTACTTC,CSVAQGGDEQYF
TRBV6-2/TRBV6-3,TRBJ2-1,few,TRBD2,TGTGCCAGCGGGACTAGGACAGCTAATGAGCAGTTCTTC,CASGTRTANEQFF
TRBV6-5,TRBJ2-7,many,-,TGTGCCAGCAGGAACGCGGACCTATACGAGCAGTACTTC,CASRNADLYEQYF
TRBV10-1,TRBJ2-2,many,-,TGCGCCAGCAGTCCGGGACGAACAACGAACACCGGGGAGCTGTTTTTT,CASSPGRTTNTGELFF
TRBV29-1,TRBJ2-5,many,TRBD2,TGCAGCGTTGGTCTAGCGGGAGGTCAAGAGACCCAGTACTTC,CSVGLAGGQETQYF
TRBV24-1,TRBJ2-2,-,TRBD1,TGTGCCACCAGTGATCCTGGACAGGGAGACACCGGGGAGCTGTTTTTT,CATSDPGQGDTGELFF
TRBV20-1,TRBJ2-7,few,-,TGCAGTGTCTCACTTAAAACGGGAGTACAGTACTTC,CSVSLKTGVQYF
TRBV12-5,TRBJ2-5,many,-,TGTGCTAGTGGTTTTGGCCCGACGGGCGGGACCCAGTACTTC,CASGFGPTGGTQYF
TRBV12-3/TRBV12-4,TRBJ2-3,few,TRBD2,TGTGCCAGCAGTTCCCCTAGCGGGAGCCCAGATACGCAGTATTTT,CASSSPSGSPDTQYF
TRBV6-6,TRBJ2-7,few,TRBD2,TGTGCCAGCAGTTACAAGAGCGGGAAATCCTACGAGCAGTACTTC,CASSYKSGKSYEQYF
TRBV24-1,TRBJ1-2,many,-,TGTGCCACCAGTGAGGCGGGGTATGGCTACACCTTC,CATSEAGYGYTF
TRBV27,TRBJ2-7,-,-,TGTGCCAGCAGTCCATCTCGGGTTATTCCCTACGAGCAGTACTTC,CASSPSRVIPYEQYF
TRBV27,TRBJ1-1,-,-,TGTGCCGGCAAATATAACCCGTCTGACAGGCAGAACACTGAAGCTTTCTTT,CAGKYNPSDRQNTEAFF
TRBV6-6,TRBJ2-1,many,-,TGTGCCAGCAGTCTGACTAGTTCGTTTGGTAGTCGGTACAATGAGCAGTTCTTC,CASSLTSSFGSRYNEQFF
TRBV28,TRBJ2-7,few,-,TGTGCCAGCACCCGGTTGTCGGGGGTAGAAGAGCAGTACTTC,CASTRLSGVEEQYF
TRBV10-3,TRBJ1-1,many,-,TGTGCCATCAGTGATTTTGAGGGGAACACTGAAGCTTTCTTT,CAISDFEGNTEAFF
TRBV6-2/TRBV6-3,TRBJ2-3,-,-,TGTGCCAGCAGCGCGAGACAGGAAGATACGCAGTATTTT,CASSARQEDTQYF
TRBV9,TRBJ2-1,-,-,-,CASSSSGAHSYNEQFF